Below, 20 T cell receptor beta chains from the same sample are listed, as sequenced in a study of blood T cell repertoires in COVID-19 (dated by TCRdb to 2020 to 2022). The library was prepared using the immunoSEQ multiplex PCR assay. Imported from immuneACCESS, the table was reduced by TCRdb to in-frame sequences with V and J called. These copies leave out some clones; in studies compared against another copy, an unresolved V gene accounts for under half, and the cause of the remainder is not known. The sample table records approximately 350,000 clones; around 83% of these occur just once. Together, the top ten hold around 3% of the sample. Material for sequencing was peripheral blood. These receptors were taken from a man aged 25-45 years with active or convalescent COVID-19.

In this sample, this clone turned up once. The chain has TRBV7-2 and TRBJ2-5, with 8 positions matching TRBD1. The germline CDR1 and CDR2 sequences are SGHTA and FQGNSA. V was pared by 2 bases and J by 3 bases, with 2 bases of the junction left unmatched. CDR3 size: 14 residues. Written as DNA, the CDR3 is TGTGCCAGCAGCTTACTGGGACAGGAAGAGACCCAGTACTTC. Protein sequence: CASSLLGQEETQYF.

The rearrangement joins TRBV29-1 to TRBJ2-7, with D hard to call. The CDR3 length is 13 residues. Germline V gene lookup returns CDR1 SQVTM and CDR2 ANQGSEA. Trimming left V 4 bases short and J 0 bases short, with 10 bases between. CDR3 nucleotide sequence: TGCAGCGTTGGTTTTTCCGGCTCCTACGAGCAGTACTTC. This codes for CSVGFSGSYEQYF.

This chain joins TRBV4-1 and TRBJ1-4, with D perhaps matching TRBD1 (5 bases). V lost 4 bases and J 4 bases, leaving 13 bases between the germline ends. The germline V gene has CDR1 MGHRA and CDR2 YSYEKL. This CDR3 comprises 15 residues. CDR3 nucleotide sequence: TGCGCCAGCAGCCGAACTGACAGTTTTAATGAAAAACTGTTTTTT. Encoded protein: CASSRTDSFNEKLFF.

The chain couples TRBV7-3 to TRBJ2-1; D may be TRBD1 (6 bases). Germline V gene sequence: CDR1 SGHTA, CDR2 FQGTGA. Between the trimmed V and J ends, which lost 3 bases and 6 bases, there was a span of 27 bases. The CDR3 consists of 19 residues. The chain's CDR3 is CASSFLQQGKLWMGNEQFF. CDR3 nucleotides: TGTGCCAGCAGCTTTCTGCAACAGGGAAAACTGTGGATGGGCAATGAGCAGTTCTTC.

The genes are TRBV6-5 and TRBJ2-2; 9 bases are shared with TRBD1. CDR3 size: 14 residues. CDR1 is MNHEY and CDR2 is SVGAGI in the germline V gene. With V trimmed by 10 bases and J by 4 bases, 7 bases remained unmatched. CDR3 nucleotides: TGTGCCACCATAGGGACAGGGACCACCGGGGAGCTGTTTTTT. Its translation is CATIGTGTTGELFF.

The gene calls are TRBV7-9 and TRBJ1-2; TRBD1 aligns across 9 bases. V lost 5 bases, J lost 7 bases, and 8 bases stayed unmatched. Per the germline V gene, CDR1 is SEHNR and CDR2 is FQNEAQ (reference sequence). The CDR3 covers 14 residues. The chain's CDR3 is CASSPGDRVGGYTF. The CDR3 DNA reads as TGTGCCAGCAGCCCGGGGGACAGGGTGGGTGGCTACACCTTC.

This clone was recorded at least ten times. V and J are TRBV18 and TRBJ2-7; TRBD2 matches at 11 bases. The V gene end was trimmed by 3 bases and the J gene end by 4 bases; junction bases not matched to a gene: 11. CDR1 is KGHSH, CDR2 LQKENI, per germline. CDR3 size: 17 residues. The CDR3 DNA follows: TGTGCCAGCTCACCGGGTTCGGGACTAGCGGAATTATACGAGCAGTACTTC. It encodes CASSPGSGLAELYEQYF.

The chain joins TRBV19 to TRBJ2-7, with D perhaps TRBD2 (6 bases). Trimming removed 5 bases from V and 2 bases from J, with 13 bases in between. Germline V lookup: CDR1 LNHDA, CDR2 SQIVND (reference sequence). The CDR3 covers 14 residues. For the CDR3, the DNA is TGTGCCAGTAGTCAGGGCCCTAGCGCCTACGAGCAGTACTTC. It specifies CASSQGPSAYEQYF.

The chain recombines TRBV20-1 with TRBJ2-3, with a weak D call TRBD2 (5 bases). This CDR3 is built from 13 residues. Germline lookup yields CDR1 DFQATT and CDR2 SNEGSKA (reference sequence). Trimming stripped 3 bases from V and 4 bases from J, with 11 bases between. The CDR3 nucleotides are TGCAGTGCTAGTTACAGCGGAGCAGATACGCAGTATTTT. The encoded protein is CSASYSGADTQYF.

The chain combines TRBV7-2 with TRBJ1-5, with 10 nucleotides matching TRBD1. Trimming removed 1 base from V and 5 bases from J; junction bases left unmatched: 2. The germline gives CDR1 SGHTA, CDR2 FQGNSA. The CDR3 consists of 15 residues. CDR3 in DNA: TGTGCCAGCAGCTTAGAAGGGACAGGGGATCAGCCCCAGCATTTT. Translation gives CASSLEGTGDQPQHF.

The chain uses TRBV9 and TRBJ1-2; D is perhaps TRBD1 (6 bases). The germline V gene encodes CDR1 SGDLS and CDR2 YYNGEE. Trimming pared 3 bases from V and 11 bases from J, leaving 20 bases between. This CDR3 contains 14 residues. CDR3 DNA: TGTGCCAGCAGCGCCTACCGATTACAGGGAGTGTACACCTTC. It translates to CASSAYRLQGVYTF.

The chain carries TRBV29-1 and TRBJ1-1, with a possible D match to TRBD1 (5 bases). The CDR3 spans 12 residues. V lost 4 bases to trimming and J lost 2 bases, with 8 bases between them. Germline V gene sequence: CDR1 SQVTM, CDR2 ANQGSEA. The CDR3: CSVGGVNTEAFF. CDR3 coding DNA: TGCAGCGTTGGGGGGGTCAACACTGAAGCTTTCTTT.

This sequence joins TRBV27 and TRBJ1-2; D remains unclear. CDR3 size: 13 residues. Per the germline V gene, CDR1 is MNHEY and CDR2 is SMNVEV (reference sequence). V shed 2 bases and J shed 4 bases, with 8 bases lying between them. The chain's CDR3 is CASSLGTAYGYTF. CDR3 bases: TGTGCCAGCAGTTTAGGAACAGCCTATGGCTACACCTTC.

The chain has TRBV7-2 and TRBJ1-3; a possible D gene is TRBD1 (6 bases). Per the germline V gene, CDR1 is SGHTA and CDR2 is FQGNSA. This CDR3 region has 13 residues. V was cut by 3 bases and J by 7 bases, with 10 bases left in between. The CDR3 protein is CASSFSQGNTIYF. The CDR3 DNA reads as TGTGCCAGCAGCTTTAGCCAGGGGAACACCATATATTTT.

This clone was detected only a few times. V is TRBV4-2 and J is TRBJ2-3; TRBD2 matches at 8 bases. Germline CDR1 LGHNA, CDR2 YNFKEQ. The CDR3 is 17 residues long. V dropped 0 bases and J dropped 3; count of bases not matched to a gene: 8. The CDR3 spells CASSQDSIAGTTDTQYF. CDR3 nucleotides: TGTGCCAGCAGCCAAGATTCGATAGCGGGGACGACAGATACGCAGTATTTT.

The genes are TRBV5-8 and TRBJ1-4; tentatively, D is TRBD1 (5 bases). The CDR3 length is 13 residues. Trimming pared 4 bases from V and 11 bases from J, leaving 15 bases between. Germline CDR1 SGHTS, CDR2 YDEGEE. The CDR3 DNA reads TGTGCCAGCAGCCCCCGGGCGGGGGAGAAACTGTTTTTT. It is translated as CASSPRAGEKLFF.

The chain employs TRBV5-1 and TRBJ2-7, with D possibly matching TRBD1 (5 bases). From germline, CDR1 is SGHRS and CDR2 YFSETQ. CDR3 length: 15 amino acids. The V gene lost 3 bases and the J gene lost 6 bases, with 19 bases spanning the gap. CDR3 sequence: CASSSPGQGNAEQYF. The CDR3 region has the DNA TGCGCCAGCAGCTCCCCCGGACAAGGGAACGCCGAGCAGTACTTC.

The J gene is TRBJ2-7, the V gene TRBV9, with D possibly TRBD2 on 6 matching bases. Per the germline V gene, CDR1 is SGDLS and CDR2 is YYNGEE. The CDR3 has 14 residues. Trimming took 0 bases from V and 4 from J, leaving 11 bases between them. The CDR3 DNA follows: TGTGCCAGCAGCGTAGATGGCGGGATGTACGAGCAGTACTTC. Translated: CASSVDGGMYEQYF.

The chain carries TRBV4-1 and TRBJ1-6; D gene unclear. The V end lost 2 bases, the J end lost 4 bases, and 12 bases lay between the germline ends. Germline assignment: CDR1 MGHRA and CDR2 YSYEKL. There are 16 residues in the CDR3. CDR3 sequence (DNA): TGCGCCAGCAGCCAATTCAGAAACAATTATAATTCACCCCTCCACTTT. This gives the protein CASSQFRNNYNSPLHF.

This clone was detected once. V is TRBV5-6 and J is TRBJ2-2, with D unresolved. The CDR3 is made up of 13 amino acids. Trimming pared 5 bases from V and 7 bases from J, leaving 12 bases between. Per the germline V gene, CDR1 is SGHDT and CDR2 is YYEEEE. For the CDR3, the DNA is TGTGCCAGCAGGCGCCGACAAGTCGGGGAGCTGTTTTTT. As protein: CASRRRQVGELFF.